This TCR beta chain was documented in a study of T cell repertoires in ileal Crohn's disease. Study at large: The MI sample came from the proximal margin of the surgical specimen.

Repertoires were generated with immunoSEQ multiplex PCR, while TCRdb's copy carries only in-frame clones and drops some. The repertoire holds approximately 6,800 clones, with roughly 74% as singletons. The CDR3 has 14 amino acids. Losses at the gene ends were 7 bases for V and 4 bases for J; bases not matched to a gene: 9. In germline, CDR1 is SNHLY, CDR2 FYNNEI. Time point defined: proximal margin of the surgical specimen (macroscopically non-inflamed). Adults with ileal or ileocolonic Crohn's disease and an indication for resection were eligible. This receptor was obtained from an adult with Crohn's disease. The rearrangement links TRBV2 to TRBJ2-7; 8 nucleotides line up with TRBD2. What was sequenced was ileal tissue. As DNA, the CDR3 is TGTGCCAGCATGGGGACTAGTGCGGGATACGAGCAGTACTTC. The encoded protein is CASMGTSAGYEQYF. The variable domain in full, completed from reference TRBV2 and TRBJ2-7, reads EPEVTQTPSHQVTQMGQEVILRCVPISNHLYFYWYRQILGQKVEFLVSFYNNEISEKSEIFDDQFSVERPDGSNFTLKIRSTKLEDSAMYFCASMGTSAGYEQYFGPGTRLTVT.